A single sample gave rise to the 18 T cell receptor beta chains below, sequenced in a study of CD8 T cells in Susac syndrome (dated by TCRdb to 2018 to 2020). The method was the immunoSEQ multiplex PCR assay. RNA was extracted with the RNeasy kit and roughly 0.45 to 1 ug was reverse transcribed using random hexamers. TCRdb's own reprocessing of the public reads used fastp at Q25 and MiXCR and kept productive beta chains. Records with the same CDR3 protein are collapsed into one entry carrying the most frequent genes and DNA. Recorded for this sample are some 180,000 distinct CDR3 sequences; roughly 94% of them occurred a single time. 0.099% of the sample lies in the top ten. Sequenced material: CD4+ T cells from PBMCs. The receptors originated from a human donor with Susac syndrome.

The chain carries TRBV3-1 and TRBJ2-3; maybe TRBD2 (5 bases). Germline assignment: CDR1 LGHDT and CDR2 YNNKEL (reference sequence). V shed 4 bases and J shed 0 bases, with 14 bases lying between them. CDR3 length: 16 amino acids. CDR3 in amino acids: CASSPGVATSTDTQYF. DNA of the CDR3: TGTGCCAGCAGCCCCGGAGTAGCGACTAGCACAGATACGCAGTATTTT.

The rearrangement joins TRBV29-1 to TRBJ2-1; 9 positions agree with TRBD1. Germline V gives CDR1 SQVTM, CDR2 ANQGSEA. V was clipped by 7 bases and J by 7 bases; unmatched bases: 8. CDR3 size: 13 residues. The CDR3 DNA sequence: TGCAGCGCGCGCCGGGACAGGGTGAATGAGCAGTTCTTC. This sequence encodes CSARRDRVNEQFF.

The chain recombines TRBV27 with TRBJ1-4; D call uncertain. Germline-derived CDR1 and CDR2 are MNHEY and SMNVEV (reference sequence). The CDR3 runs to 15 residues. The V gene lost 6 bases and the J gene lost 4 bases, with 15 bases spanning the gap. This CDR3 is CASRPLAGGNEKLFF. The DNA for the CDR3 is TGTGCCAGCAGGCCTCTGGCAGGAGGTAATGAAAAACTGTTTTTT.

The chain joins TRBV6-2 or TRBV6-3 to TRBJ2-1, with D possibly TRBD2 on 6 matching bases. CDR3 size: 16 residues. The germline gives CDR1 MNHEY, CDR2 SVGEGT. V was clipped by 7 bases and J by 5 bases, with 21 bases between them. CDR3 loop: CASTPLGAGNDNEQFF. CDR3 bases: TGTGCCAGCACCCCACTGGGAGCGGGCAATGACAATGAGCAGTTCTTC.

This clonotype occurred once. This chain connects TRBV5-6 to TRBJ2-6, with D perhaps TRBD2 (5 bases). CDR3 length: 18 amino acids. The V end lost 4 bases, the J end lost 0 bases, and 17 bases lay between the germline ends. Germline CDR1 is SGHDT and CDR2 is YYEEEE. The CDR3 DNA reads as TGTGCCAGCAGCCGACGCGGACTGCAAGCCTCTGGGGCCAACGTCCTGACTTTC. Amino acids: CASSRRGLQASGANVLTF. The whole variable domain, remainder taken from reference TRBV5-6 and TRBJ2-6, is DAGVTQSPTHLIKTRGQQVTLRCSPKSGHDTVSWYQQALGQGPQFIFQYYEEEERQRGNFPDRFSGHQFPNYSSELNVNALLLGDSALYLCASSRRGLQASGANVLTFGAGSRLTVL.

The CDR3: CAWGRTQETQYF. CDR3 bases: TGTGCCTGGGGACGGACCCAAGAGACCCAGTACTTC. The chain uses TRBV30 and TRBJ2-5; unclear D gene. This CDR3 has 12 residues. Trimming took off 5 bases at V and 1 base at J, with 8 bases between the two ends. The germline CDR1 and CDR2 sequences are GTSNPN and SVGIG (reference sequence).

The genes are TRBV30 and TRBJ2-7, with D tentatively TRBD1 or TRBD2 (5 bases each). Germline V gene lookup returns CDR1 GTSNPN and CDR2 SVGIG (reference sequence). The length of the CDR3 is 12 residues. With 5 bases removed from V and 0 bases from J, the gap between germline ends came to 8 bases. CDR3 residues: CAWSGTSYEQYF. In nucleotides, the CDR3 is TGTGCCTGGTCCGGGACCTCCTACGAGCAGTACTTC.

CDR3 sequence reads: CASSTGTSYEQFF. The CDR3 DNA is TGTGCCAGCAGTACCGGGACCTCCTATGAGCAGTTCTTC. The genes are TRBV27 and TRBJ2-1; D might be TRBD1 or TRBD2, each matching 5 bases. From germline, CDR1 is MNHEY and CDR2 SMNVEV (reference sequence). V was clipped by 5 bases and J by 8 bases, with 13 bases between them. The CDR3 is made up of 13 amino acids.

The rearrangement uses TRBV6-2 or TRBV6-3 and TRBJ2-1; 15 bases map to TRBD2. Trimming at V came to 7 bases and at J to 4 bases, leaving 11 bases not matched to a gene. The CDR3 has 18 residues. Germline CDR1 reads MNHEY; CDR2 reads SVGEGT. CDR3 loop: CASNDLGTSGRSYNEQFF. The CDR3 nucleotides are TGTGCCAGCAACGACTTAGGGACTAGCGGGAGGTCGTACAATGAGCAGTTCTTC.

Only one count was recorded for this clonotype. The chain links TRBV29-1 to TRBJ2-7, with 7 bases identical to TRBD1. Trimming at V came to 6 bases and at J to 5 bases, leaving 7 bases not matched to a gene. CDR1 and CDR2 (germline): SQVTM, ANQGSEA. This CDR3 is 12 amino acids long. CDR3: CSVLRDSHEQYF. As DNA, the CDR3 is TGCAGCGTCCTCCGGGACAGCCACGAGCAGTACTTC.

This clonotype has a single count. The chain is built from TRBV20-1 and TRBJ1-6; no firm D call. Trimming removed 3 bases from V and 7 bases from J, with 13 bases in between. This CDR3 has 14 amino acids. Germline CDR1 and CDR2: DFQATT and SNEGSKA (reference sequence). The CDR3 here is CSARPRLENSPLHF. In DNA form, the CDR3 reads TGCAGTGCTAGGCCGCGTTTGGAGAATTCACCCCTCCACTTT.

Comment on this clonotype: At one end the junction does not follow the germline gene, possibly because of a read error. The chain joins TRBV19 to TRBJ2-3, with a possible D match to TRBD1 (6 bases). CDR1 LNHDA and CDR2 SQIVND come from the germline V gene (reference sequence). This CDR3 has 14 residues. For the CDR3, the DNA is TGTGCCAGTAGTACCGGACAGAGCACAGATACACAGTATTTT. Translation: CASSTGQSTDTQYF.

The chain joins TRBV4-2 to TRBJ2-6; D unresolved. Per germline, CDR1 LGHNA and CDR2 YNFKEQ. With 2 bases removed from V and 2 bases from J, the gap between germline ends came to 13 bases. This CDR3 contains 17 residues. In DNA form, the CDR3 reads TGTGCCAGCAGCCAAACCGATACCACAGCTGGGGCCAACGTCCTGACTTTC. Protein: CASSQTDTTAGANVLTF.

The chain recombines TRBV20-1 with TRBJ2-7; D gene uncertain. The CDR3 has 14 amino acids. The germline gives CDR1 DFQATT, CDR2 SNEGSKA (reference sequence). V dropped 3 bases and J dropped 3 bases, with 15 bases sitting between them. CDR3 bases: TGCAGTGCTAGTGAGGTGGGCCTTGTCTACGAGCAGTACTTC. Encoded protein: CSASEVGLVYEQYF.

The V and J genes are TRBV18 and TRBJ2-3; possible D gene TRBD2, 6 bases. CDR1 is KGHSH and CDR2 is LQKENI in the germline V gene. Trimming stripped 5 bases from V and 5 bases from J, with 14 bases between. This CDR3 spans 14 amino acids. DNA of the CDR3: TGTGCCAGCTCATTGCGGGAACAGCGAGATACGCAGTATTTT. Encoded protein: CASSLREQRDTQYF.

This clonotype was counted once. V usage is TRBV6-5 and J usage is TRBJ2-2; D might be TRBD1 or TRBD2, each matching 6 bases. The CDR3 is made up of 14 amino acids. Germline assignment: CDR1 MNHEY and CDR2 SVGAGI. V lost 6 bases, J lost 6 bases, and 14 bases lay in between. The CDR3 nucleotides are TGTGCCAGCAGGTTTCACAGGGAGGCCGGGGAGCTGTTTTTT. Translating gives CASRFHREAGELFF.

This sequence joins TRBV2 and TRBJ2-1, with D perhaps matching TRBD1 (5 bases). The CDR3 is 14 residues long. The ends were cut back, 4 bases at V and 7 bases at J, with 14 bases in the middle. Germline values: CDR1 SNHLY, CDR2 FYNNEI. The CDR3 here is CASSGRVDKNEQFF. CDR3 nucleotides: TGTGCCAGCAGTGGCAGGGTAGATAAGAATGAGCAGTTCTTC.

This clonotype has just one count. The chain joins TRBV2 to TRBJ2-2; D gene unclear. Germline assignment: CDR1 SNHLY and CDR2 FYNNEI. The V end lost 7 bases, the J end lost 0 bases, and 6 bases lay between the germline ends. The CDR3 loop spans 13 amino acids. CDR3 loop: CASNNANTGELFF. The CDR3 DNA is TGTGCCAGCAATAACGCGAACACCGGGGAGCTGTTTTTT.